The 15 T cell receptor beta chains given below trace back to one sample, sequenced in a study of blood T cell repertoires in COVID-19 (dated by TCRdb to the early 2020s). Libraries were prepared through the immunoSEQ multiplex PCR assay. The clones in this table, taken by TCRdb from immuneACCESS, are in-frame only. Not every clone is retained; where verified, under half of the shortfall comes from an unresolved V gene, and the cause of the rest is unknown. This sample holds 300,000 to 400,000 clones; roughly nine tenths were observed only once. 2.5% to 3% of the sample comes from the top ten. The sample consisted of peripheral blood. These TCRs come from a woman younger than 45 with COVID-19, enrolled during active disease.

This clone occurred once. This sequence joins TRBV7-3 and TRBJ2-1; TRBD2 matches 13 bases. V was pared by 5 bases and J by 8 bases, with 6 bases of the junction left unmatched. The germline V gene encodes CDR1 SGHTA and CDR2 FQGTGA. The CDR3 covers 15 residues. CDR3 loop: CASSLGLAGMYEQFF. Written as DNA, the CDR3 is TGTGCCAGCAGCCTGGGACTAGCGGGAATGTATGAGCAGTTCTTC. The full variable domain, in which reference TRBV7-3 and TRBJ2-1 provide the parts outside the CDR3, is GAGVSQTPSNKVTEKGKYVELRCDPISGHTALYWYRQSLGQGPEFLIYFQGTGAADDSGLPNDRFFAVRPEGSVSTLKIQRTERGDSAVYLCASSLGLAGMYEQFFGPGTRLTVL.

V usage is TRBV2 and J usage is TRBJ2-6, with D perhaps TRBD1 (6 bases). In germline, CDR1 is SNHLY, CDR2 FYNNEI. V lost 7 bases and J 2 bases, leaving 12 bases between the germline ends. The CDR3 is 15 amino acids. In nucleotides, the CDR3 is TGTGCCAGCACTAGGGGGTCCCCTGGGGCCAACGTCCTGACTTTC. It translates to CASTRGSPGANVLTF. Full variable domain (missing parts from reference TRBV2 and TRBJ2-6): EPEVTQTPSHQVTQMGQEVILRCVPISNHLYFYWYRQILGQKVEFLVSFYNNEISEKSEIFDDQFSVERPDGSNFTLKIRSTKLEDSAMYFCASTRGSPGANVLTFGAGSRLTVL.

The chain combines TRBV21-1 with TRBJ2-7; TRBD2, the table's D call, lacks a check against the DNA. TRBV21-1 is noted as a pseudogene. The CDR3 covers 13 residues. The CDR3 region is CASTPGLGYEQYF. The CDR3 DNA is TGTGCCAGCACCCCGGGACTAGGGTACGAGCAGTACTTC.

This clone has more than one count but fewer than ten. This rearrangement joins TRBV20-1 to TRBJ2-1, with TRBD1 identical over 8 bases. The V gene's germline CDR1 is DFQATT and CDR2 SNEGSKA (reference sequence). J lost 11 bases, V lost 5 bases, and 5 bases had no gene match. CDR3 size: 11 residues. The CDR3 reads CSAGQGAQQFF. The CDR3 DNA sequence: TGCAGTGCTGGACAGGGTGCCCAGCAGTTCTTC.

This clone was seen once. The rearrangement joins TRBV30 to TRBJ2-7, with 9 bases fitting TRBD1. The CDR3 has 13 residues. V gave up 2 bases and J gave up 9 bases; unmatched junction bases: 8. Germline values: CDR1 GTSNPN, CDR2 SVGIG (reference sequence). CDR3 nucleotides: TGTGCCTGGAGTCCGGGACAGGGTGGTATGCAGTACTTC. It encodes CAWSPGQGGMQYF.

This sequence joins TRBV27 and TRBJ1-1; the D is unclear. This CDR3 region has 15 residues. Germline V gene lookup returns CDR1 MNHEY and CDR2 SMNVEV (reference sequence). Trimming cost V 1 base and J 0 bases, with 9 bases left between them. The CDR3 spells CASSLYPGVNTEAFF. Written as DNA, the CDR3 is TGTGCCAGCAGTTTATATCCGGGAGTGAACACTGAAGCTTTCTTT.

J is TRBJ2-2 and V is TRBV5-8; D is possibly TRBD2 (5 bases). Germline CDR1 and CDR2: SGHTS and YDEGEE. The CDR3 is 13 residues long. V lost 6 bases and J 2 bases, leaving 8 bases between the germline ends. The CDR3 loop reads CASTDFNTGELFF. In DNA form, the CDR3 reads TGTGCCAGCACGGACTTTAACACCGGGGAGCTGTTTTTT.

The rearrangement uses TRBV5-8 and TRBJ1-1; no definite D call. Germline V gene sequence: CDR1 SGHTS, CDR2 YDEGEE. The CDR3 extends over 15 amino acids. Between the trimmed V and J ends, which lost 2 bases and 1 base, there was a span of 12 bases. This CDR3 is CASSFSGLKNTEAFF. The CDR3 bases are TGTGCCAGCAGCTTTTCAGGATTAAAGAACACTGAAGCTTTCTTT.

The genes are TRBV3-1 (or the pseudogene TRBV3-2) and TRBJ1-2, with D tentatively TRBD1 (5 bases). Germline V gene data show CDR1 as LGHDT and CDR2 as YNNKEL (reference sequence). V dropped 7 bases and J dropped 1 base, with 16 bases sitting between them. The CDR3 length is 15 residues. CDR3 in amino acids: CASTPQTGINYGYTF. CDR3 bases: TGTGCCAGCACCCCTCAAACAGGAATTAACTATGGCTACACCTTC.

The chain carries TRBV21-1 and TRBJ2-7; TRBD2, as called in the table, went unchecked against the DNA. TRBV21-1 is assigned pseudogene status. This CDR3 region has 19 residues. CDR3 nucleotides: TGTGCCAGCAGCAACCGAAATCCGGGGTGGGAGGTTCCCATCTACGAGCAGTACTTC. This encodes CASSNRNPGWEVPIYEQYF.

The chain uses TRBV18 and TRBJ2-2; 8 bases line up with TRBD1. V shed 4 bases, J shed 4 bases, and the junction held 2 bases outside the gene matches. CDR1 is KGHSH and CDR2 is LQKENI in the germline V gene. The length of the CDR3 is 14 residues. The chain's CDR3 is CASSLDRGTGELFF. The DNA for the CDR3 is TGTGCCAGCTCACTTGACAGGGGCACCGGGGAGCTGTTTTTT.

On this clone: Distinct nucleotide sequences in the sample also encode this CDR3. The chain joins TRBV28 to TRBJ1-1, with no clear D. CDR1 and CDR2 (germline): MDHEN, SYDVKM. The V and J ends lost 5 bases and 2 bases respectively, with 9 bases between them. The CDR3 is 13 residues long. CDR3 DNA: TGTGCCAGCAGTACCTCAGTTAACACTGAAGCTTTCTTT. Translated: CASSTSVNTEAFF.

This rearrangement joins TRBV11-2 to TRBJ2-7; 8 positions match TRBD2. The CDR3 contains 17 residues. Germline V CDR1 and CDR2: SGHAT, FQNNGV. V trimming: 1 base; J trimming: 3 bases; junction bases outside the gene matches: 11. CDR3 sequence: CASSLGYMTSEIYEQYF. DNA of the CDR3: TGTGCCAGCAGCTTAGGCTACATGACTAGCGAGATCTACGAGCAGTACTTC.

The chain uses TRBV19 and TRBJ2-2; 12 nucleotides match TRBD2. Germline CDR1 reads LNHDA; CDR2 reads SQIVND (reference sequence). Trimming cost V 6 bases and J 5 bases; bases outside gene matches: 13. The CDR3 has 18 residues. CDR3 residues: CASSNPSTSGSETGELFF. The CDR3 nucleotides read TGTGCCAGTAGCAATCCGTCGACTAGCGGGAGCGAGACCGGGGAGCTGTTTTTT. The full variable domain, rest sourced from reference TRBV19 and TRBJ2-2, is DGGITQSPKYLFRKEGQNVTLSCEQNLNHDAMYWYRQDPGQGLRLIYYSQIVNDFQKGDIAEGYSVSREKKESFPLTVTSAQKNPTAFYLCASSNPSTSGSETGELFFGEGSRLTVL.

The V gene is TRBV30, the J gene TRBJ2-1; 9 nucleotides agree with TRBD2. The V segment lost 0 bases and the J segment 6 bases; nucleotides outside the gene matches: 6. The CDR3 length is 15 residues. CDR1 and CDR2 from the germline V gene are GTSNPN and SVGIG (reference sequence). The chain's CDR3 is CAWSVGLAGLNEQFF. CDR3 DNA sequence: TGTGCCTGGAGTGTAGGTCTAGCGGGACTCAATGAGCAGTTCTTC.